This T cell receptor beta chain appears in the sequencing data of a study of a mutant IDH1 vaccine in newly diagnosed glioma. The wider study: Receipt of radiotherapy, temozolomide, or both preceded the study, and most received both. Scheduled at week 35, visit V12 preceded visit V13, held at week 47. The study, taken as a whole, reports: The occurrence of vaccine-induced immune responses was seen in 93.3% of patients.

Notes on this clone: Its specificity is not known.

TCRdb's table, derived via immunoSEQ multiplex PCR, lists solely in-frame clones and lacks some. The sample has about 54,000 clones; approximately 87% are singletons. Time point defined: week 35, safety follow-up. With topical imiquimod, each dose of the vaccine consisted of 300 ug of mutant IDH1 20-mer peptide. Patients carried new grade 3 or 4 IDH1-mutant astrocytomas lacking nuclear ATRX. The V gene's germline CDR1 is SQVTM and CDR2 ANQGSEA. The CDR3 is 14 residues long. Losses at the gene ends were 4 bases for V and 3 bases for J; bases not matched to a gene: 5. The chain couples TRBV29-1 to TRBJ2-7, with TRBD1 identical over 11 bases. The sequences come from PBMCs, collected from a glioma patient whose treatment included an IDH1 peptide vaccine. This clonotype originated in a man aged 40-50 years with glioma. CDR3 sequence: CSVARTGGIYEQYF. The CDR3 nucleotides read TGCAGCGTTGCCCGGACAGGGGGCATCTACGAGCAGTACTTC.